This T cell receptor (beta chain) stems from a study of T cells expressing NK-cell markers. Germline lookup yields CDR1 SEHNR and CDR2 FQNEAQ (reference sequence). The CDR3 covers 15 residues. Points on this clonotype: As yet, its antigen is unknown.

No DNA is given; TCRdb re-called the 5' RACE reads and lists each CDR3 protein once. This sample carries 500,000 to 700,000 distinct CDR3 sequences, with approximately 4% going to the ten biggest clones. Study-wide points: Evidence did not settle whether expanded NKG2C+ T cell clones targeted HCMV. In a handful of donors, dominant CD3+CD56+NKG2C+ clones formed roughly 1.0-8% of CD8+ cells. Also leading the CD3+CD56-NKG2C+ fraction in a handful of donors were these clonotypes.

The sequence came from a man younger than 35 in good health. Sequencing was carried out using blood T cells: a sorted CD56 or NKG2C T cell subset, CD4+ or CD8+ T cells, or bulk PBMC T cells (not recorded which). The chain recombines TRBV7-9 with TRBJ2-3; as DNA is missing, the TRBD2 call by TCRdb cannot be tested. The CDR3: CASSFSQGGRDTQYF.